Presented here are 25 T cell receptor beta chains from one specimen sequenced in a study of blood T cell repertoires in COVID-19. TCRdb's table, derived via immunoSEQ multiplex PCR, lists solely in-frame clones and lacks some. Seen here are about 90,000 clones, 76% observed once, and the top ten hold over 6%. What was sequenced was peripheral blood. The receptors shown here come from a man aged 70-80 years with acute or convalescent COVID-19.

This clone appeared a few times. The CDR3 here is CASSKQGSSYGYTF. In DNA, the CDR3 is TGTGCCAGCAGCAAACAGGGGAGTAGCTATGGCTACACCTTC. The chain recombines TRBV27 with TRBJ1-2, with 7 bases fitting TRBD1. The V gene end was trimmed by 6 bases and the J gene end by 4 bases; junction bases not matched to a gene: 8. Germline loops: CDR1 MNHEY, CDR2 SMNVEV (reference sequence). The CDR3 loop spans 14 amino acids.

Comment on this clone: The same CDR3 is also encoded by other DNA sequences in this sample. The chain couples TRBV7-2 to TRBJ2-5; 8 positions match TRBD2. The CDR3 has 16 residues. Germline trimming cut 1 base from V and 1 base from J; bases unmatched to any gene: 5. CDR1 is SGHTA, CDR2 FQGNSA, per germline. Written as DNA, the CDR3 is TGTGCCAGCAGCTTAGGTAGAACTAGCGGCCAAGAGACCCAGTACTTC. Encoded protein: CASSLGRTSGQETQYF.

The rearrangement joins TRBV7-9 to TRBJ1-1, with D tentatively TRBD1 (5 bases). Trimming left V 1 base short and J 11 bases short, with 17 bases between. CDR1 is SEHNR and CDR2 is FQNEAQ in the germline V gene (reference sequence). The CDR3 has 14 amino acids. DNA for the CDR3: TGTGCCAGCAGCTTAGACAGGACAAACAGTGGGGCTTTCTTT. This encodes CASSLDRTNSGAFF.

CDR3 loop: CATSVAGTDTQYF. CDR3 coding DNA: TGTGCCACCAGTGTGGCAGGCACAGATACGCAGTATTTT. The V call is TRBV24-1, the J call TRBJ2-3; no firm D call. This CDR3 is built from 13 residues. V shed 5 bases and J shed 1 base, with 6 bases lying between them. CDR1 and CDR2 (germline): KGHDR, SFDVKD.

The rearrangement links TRBV24-1 to TRBJ2-6; tentative D call: TRBD1 (6 bases). V was trimmed by 2 bases and J by 4 bases, leaving 11 bases between them. CDR1 and CDR2 from the germline V gene are KGHDR and SFDVKD. This CDR3 has 16 residues. The CDR3 DNA follows: TGTGCCACCAGTGATTACAGGGCCTCCGGGGCCAACGTCCTGACTTTC. It encodes CATSDYRASGANVLTF.

The gene calls are TRBV6-5 and TRBJ2-7; TRBD1 matches at 7 bases. CDR1 and CDR2 from the germline V gene are MNHEY and SVGAGI. The CDR3 runs 14 residues. The trim removed 4 bases at V and 6 bases at J, leaving 9 bases unmatched. This chain's CDR3 is CASSSRQGGFEQYF. In DNA, the CDR3 is TGTGCCAGCAGTTCCCGACAGGGCGGGTTCGAGCAGTACTTC.

This clone was observed a few times. The V call is TRBV9, the J call TRBJ1-2; 7 nucleotides agree with TRBD1. Per the germline V gene, CDR1 is SGDLS and CDR2 is YYNGEE. The CDR3 extends over 13 amino acids. V lost 5 bases to trimming and J lost 2 bases; unmatched junction nucleotides: 3. The CDR3 bases are TGTGCCAGCAGTTGGGGACAGAACTATGGCTACACCTTC. Translation: CASSWGQNYGYTF.

This chain uses TRBV18 with TRBJ1-1; no clear D gene. The V end lost 0 bases, the J end lost 1 base, and 6 bases lay between the germline ends. There are 14 residues in the CDR3. CDR1 KGHSH and CDR2 LQKENI come from the germline V gene. The CDR3 loop is CASSPPEGNTEAFF. In DNA form, the CDR3 reads TGTGCCAGCTCACCACCGGAGGGGAACACTGAAGCTTTCTTT. The full variable domain, in which reference TRBV18 and TRBJ1-1 provide the parts outside the CDR3, is NAGVMQNPRHLVRRRGQEARLRCSPMKGHSHVYWYRQLPEEGLKFMVYLQKENIIDESGMPKERFSAEFPKEGPSILRIQQVVRGDSAAYFCASSPPEGNTEAFFGQGTRLTVV.

The chain uses TRBV9 and TRBJ2-1; the match to TRBD2 covers 9 bases. The junction had 17 bases not matched to a gene; V was cut back by 3 bases and J by 10 bases. The CDR3 runs to 17 residues. The germline CDR1 and CDR2 sequences are SGDLS and YYNGEE. The CDR3 region is CASSEGKSSGGLTEQFF. CDR3 coding DNA: TGTGCCAGCAGCGAGGGGAAAAGTAGCGGGGGCCTTACCGAGCAGTTCTTC. Using reference TRBV9 and TRBJ2-1 for the parts outside the CDR3, the full variable domain is DSGVTQTPKHLITATGQRVTLRCSPRSGDLSVYWYQQSLDQGLQFLIQYYNGEERAKGNILERFSAQQFPDLHSELNLSSLELGDSALYFCASSEGKSSGGLTEQFFGPGTRLTVL.

V usage is TRBV5-1 and J usage is TRBJ2-3; TRBD2 aligns across 10 bases. The CDR3 covers 16 residues. The ends lost 0 bases at V and 4 bases at J; junction bases unmatched: 5. Germline loops: CDR1 SGHRS, CDR2 YFSETQ. This CDR3 is CASSLGAGGRPDTQYF. Here the CDR3 DNA reads TGCGCCAGCAGCTTGGGAGCGGGGGGGCGGCCAGATACGCAGTATTTT.

This clone came up once. The V gene is TRBV9, the J gene TRBJ1-1; 7 nucleotides agree with TRBD1. The length of the CDR3 is 13 residues. CDR1 and CDR2 (germline): SGDLS, YYNGEE. With V trimmed by 4 bases and J by 4 bases, 4 bases remained unmatched. The CDR3 sequence: CASSSPGGTEAFF. The CDR3 DNA follows: TGTGCCAGCAGCTCCCCAGGGGGCACTGAAGCTTTCTTT.

This clone has more than one count but fewer than ten. CDR3: CATSDPGGAGQFF. DNA of the CDR3: TGTGCCACCAGTGATCCAGGGGGCGCGGGGCAGTTCTTC. The chain uses TRBV24-1 and TRBJ2-1; 8 nucleotides match TRBD1. Losses at the gene ends were 3 bases for V and 12 bases for J; bases not matched to a gene: 6. Germline lookup yields CDR1 KGHDR and CDR2 SFDVKD. The CDR3 loop spans 13 amino acids.

The chain recombines TRBV9 with TRBJ2-1; 7 bases are a match to TRBD1. V lost 3 bases to trimming and J lost 1 base; unmatched junction nucleotides: 7. The CDR3 runs to 16 residues. Germline CDR1 reads SGDLS; CDR2 reads YYNGEE. DNA for the CDR3: TGTGCCAGCAGCGCGCGACAGGGCTCGTCCTACAATGAGCAGTTCTTC. Its translation: CASSARQGSSYNEQFF.

The chain links TRBV5-8 to TRBJ1-2; D is uncertain. Trimming shortened V by 3 bases and J by 4 bases, and 7 bases separated the two germline ends. The germline V gene encodes CDR1 SGHTS and CDR2 YDEGEE. The CDR3 contains 12 residues. CDR3 region: CASSSPVYGYTF. The CDR3 DNA follows: TGTGCCAGCAGCTCGCCGGTCTATGGCTACACCTTC.

The chain is built from TRBV9 and TRBJ2-1; perhaps TRBD1 as D (6 bases). CDR3 length: 14 residues. CDR1 is SGDLS, CDR2 YYNGEE, per germline. The ends were cut back, 2 bases at V and 3 bases at J, with 9 bases in the middle. CDR3 nucleotides: TGTGCCAGCAGCGTTCGGACAGTCTACAATGAGCAGTTCTTC. Translated, it gives CASSVRTVYNEQFF.

This clone was seen more than once but under ten times. The V and J genes are TRBV18 and TRBJ1-6; 8 nucleotides line up with TRBD1. V gave up 3 bases and J gave up 6 bases; unmatched junction bases: 4. The CDR3 loop spans 15 amino acids. The germline gives CDR1 KGHSH, CDR2 LQKENI. CDR3 coding DNA: TGTGCCAGCTCACCGGACAGGGTCGGTAATTCACCCCTCCACTTT. Translating gives CASSPDRVGNSPLHF.

The rearrangement uses TRBV19 and TRBJ2-7, with 8 nucleotides matching TRBD1. Germline trimming cut 11 bases from V and 0 bases from J; bases unmatched to any gene: 9. This CDR3 is built from 14 residues. CDR1 and CDR2 from the germline V gene are LNHDA and SQIVND (reference sequence). CDR3 region: CAQTITGGSYEQYV. As DNA, the CDR3 is TGTGCCCAAACGATTACAGGGGGCTCCTACGAGCAGTACGTC.

The chain combines TRBV5-1 with TRBJ2-7, with TRBD2 as a possible D gene (6 bases). This CDR3 is built from 14 residues. CDR1 SGHRS and CDR2 YFSETQ come from the germline V gene. Trimming took 0 bases from V and 8 from J, leaving 15 bases between them. The CDR3 spells CASSLEGGTNQQYF. The CDR3 region has the DNA TGCGCCAGCAGCTTGGAAGGAGGGACCAACCAGCAGTACTTC.

CDR3 DNA sequence: TGTGCCAGCAGTTTAGGCGGGGACAATGAGCAGTTCTTC. It specifies CASSLGGDNEQFF. The chain employs TRBV27 and TRBJ2-1, with a weak D call TRBD2 (6 bases). Germline CDR1 is MNHEY and CDR2 is SMNVEV (reference sequence). There are 13 residues in the CDR3. Trimming removed 2 bases at V and 5 bases at J, with 7 bases between.

The chain recombines TRBV5-8 with TRBJ1-4, with a possible D match to TRBD1 (5 bases). V was cut by 0 bases and J by 6 bases, with 9 bases left in between. CDR1 and CDR2 (germline): SGHTS, YDEGEE. The CDR3 length is 14 residues. CDR3 protein: CASSLGPTDEKLFF. The CDR3 DNA reads TGTGCCAGCAGCTTGGGGCCGACAGATGAAAAACTGTTTTTT.

The rearrangement links TRBV28 to TRBJ1-5; D unresolved. This CDR3 is built from 11 residues. With 5 bases removed from V and 9 bases from J, the gap between germline ends came to 8 bases. Per the germline V gene, CDR1 is MDHEN and CDR2 is SYDVKM. CDR3 in DNA: TGTGCCAGCAGTCGGCCGGGGCCCCAGCATTTT. Its translation is CASSRPGPQHF. Based on the CDR3 plus reference TRBV28 and TRBJ1-5, the full variable domain is DVKVTQSSRYLVKRTGEKVFLECVQDMDHENMFWYRQDPGLGLRLIYFSYDVKMKEKGDIPEGYSVSREKKERFSLILESASTNQTSMYLCASSRPGPQHFGDGTRLSIL.

The chain combines TRBV2 with TRBJ1-5, with TRBD1 matching over 8 bases. Germline CDR1 is SNHLY and CDR2 is FYNNEI. The trim removed 2 bases at V and 2 bases at J, leaving 8 bases unmatched. The CDR3 runs to 17 residues. CDR3 loop: CASSENSAGGGNQPQHF. The CDR3 bases are TGTGCCAGCAGTGAAAATAGTGCAGGGGGCGGCAATCAGCCCCAGCATTTT.

This clone was counted between two and nine times. This chain uses TRBV6-5 with TRBJ2-3; D might be TRBD1 (6 bases). The CDR3 is 15 residues long. V shed 2 bases and J shed 2 bases, with 11 bases lying between them. Germline V CDR1 and CDR2: MNHEY, SVGAGI. In DNA, the CDR3 is TGTGCCAGCAGTTACCCGGGACAAGACACAGATACGCAGTATTTT. It codes for CASSYPGQDTDTQYF.

The chain uses TRBV7-2 and TRBJ2-4, with 14 bases aligning to TRBD2. Trimming cost V 5 bases and J 1 base; bases outside gene matches: 1. There are 16 residues in the CDR3. Germline loops: CDR1 SGHTA, CDR2 FQGNSA. The CDR3 nucleotides are TGTGCCAGCAGCAGGACTAGCGGGAGGGCCAAAAACATTCAGTACTTC. Encoded protein: CASSRTSGRAKNIQYF.

The genes are TRBV19 and TRBJ2-7; 10 positions match TRBD1. This CDR3 contains 15 residues. Germline V gene sequence: CDR1 LNHDA, CDR2 SQIVND (reference sequence). Unmatched junction bases numbered 8, after V lost 7 bases and J lost 2 bases. The CDR3, as DNA: TGTGCCAGTACCTCACCCGGGACAGGGGCCTACGAGCAGTACTTC. This gives the protein CASTSPGTGAYEQYF.